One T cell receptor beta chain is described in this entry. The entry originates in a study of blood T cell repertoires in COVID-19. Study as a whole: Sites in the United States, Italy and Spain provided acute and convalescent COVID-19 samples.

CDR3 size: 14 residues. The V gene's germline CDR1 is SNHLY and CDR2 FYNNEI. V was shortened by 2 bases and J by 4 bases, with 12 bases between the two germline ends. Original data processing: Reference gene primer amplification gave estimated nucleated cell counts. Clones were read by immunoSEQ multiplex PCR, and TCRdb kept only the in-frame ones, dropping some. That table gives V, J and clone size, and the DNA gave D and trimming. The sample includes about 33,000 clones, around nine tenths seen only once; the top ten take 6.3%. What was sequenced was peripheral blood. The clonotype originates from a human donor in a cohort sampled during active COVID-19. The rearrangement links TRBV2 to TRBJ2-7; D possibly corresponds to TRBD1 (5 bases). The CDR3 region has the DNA TGTGCCAGCAGTGAACGTAGGGGAACGTACGAGCAGTACTTC. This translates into CASSERRGTYEQYF.